This entry concerns a single T cell receptor beta chain. This clonotype has ten or more counts. Its antigen specificity is not known. Base qualities are missing; no much larger clone stands one base away. The data stem from a study of CD8 T cells in ankylosing spondylitis (dated by TCRdb to about 2017). For the study in its entirety: To find TCR variants linked to disease, the study profiled T cell receptor beta repertoires in ankylosing spondylitis patients and healthy donors. The whole study cohort included some 100 healthy donors and roughly 24 ankylosing spondylitis patients. Peripheral blood was sampled, and synovial fluid was additionally collected from ankylosing spondylitis patients. The investigation overall reported the following: A CD8+ phenotype was shown by the disease-linked clones, which were found at relatively low frequencies in peripheral blood. The disease-linked clones were reported as significantly enriched in matched synovial fluid samples from ankylosing spondylitis patients. Blood from ankylosing spondylitis patients appeared to be characterized by a TCR beta motif made up of about 8 highly homologous amino acid variants. Some motif variants were previously reported in synovial fluid and blood of reactive arthritis patients, suggesting common disease-initiation mechanisms.

The data were produced on an Illumina HiSeq 2500. Quantitative 5'-RACE with molecular barcodes was used to prepare TCR beta libraries. Regarding the original processing steps: To identify disease-linked TCR variants, a new computational method was used, one built on a probabilistic model of VDJ rearrangement. TCRdb passed the public sequencing reads through fastp at Q25 and MiXCR, retaining productive beta sequences. All rows with the same CDR3 protein become a single entry with the most common DNA and genes. It is TCRdb's table, rather than the study itself, that gives the V and J calls and clone size. The sample includes fewer than 250,000 distinct CDR3 sequences, with about 26% observed a single time. The top ten clones comprise less than 8.5% of the sample. The sample was blood, either unsorted or a sorted T cell fraction (not recorded which). The clonotype comes from a male donor with ankylosing spondylitis or in good health (not recorded which).

The DNA sequence follows: TGTGCCAGCAGTGAAGGACTAAAAGGAGATAATTATGGCTACACCTTC. Its translation is CASSEGLKGDNYGYTF. This receptor chain uses TRBV6-1 and TRBJ1-2; too little of a D gene remains to name it. V is shortened by 1 base, J by 5 bases, and the region joining them spans 17 bases. From cysteine to phenylalanine, the CDR3 is 16 amino acids long. The entry retains the CDR3 DNA only, 48 bases that are in frame from base 1. From the germline V gene, CDR1 is MNHNS and CDR2 is SASEGT.